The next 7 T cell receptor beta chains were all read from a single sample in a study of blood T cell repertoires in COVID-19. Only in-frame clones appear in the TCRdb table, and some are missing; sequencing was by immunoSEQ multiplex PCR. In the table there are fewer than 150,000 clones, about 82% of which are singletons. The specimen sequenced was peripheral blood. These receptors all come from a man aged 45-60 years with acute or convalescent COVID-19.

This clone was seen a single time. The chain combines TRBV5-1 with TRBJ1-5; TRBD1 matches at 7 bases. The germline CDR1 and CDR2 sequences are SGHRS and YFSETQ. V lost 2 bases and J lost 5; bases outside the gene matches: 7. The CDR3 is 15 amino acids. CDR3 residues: CASSFHRGRDQPQHF. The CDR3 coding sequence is TGCGCCAGCAGCTTCCACAGGGGAAGGGATCAGCCCCAGCATTTT.

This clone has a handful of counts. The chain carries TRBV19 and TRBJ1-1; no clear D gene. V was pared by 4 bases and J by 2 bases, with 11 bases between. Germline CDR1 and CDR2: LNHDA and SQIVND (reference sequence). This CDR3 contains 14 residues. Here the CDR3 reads CASSTSGHNTEAFF. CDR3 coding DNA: TGTGCCAGTAGTACCTCAGGCCACAACACTGAAGCTTTCTTT.

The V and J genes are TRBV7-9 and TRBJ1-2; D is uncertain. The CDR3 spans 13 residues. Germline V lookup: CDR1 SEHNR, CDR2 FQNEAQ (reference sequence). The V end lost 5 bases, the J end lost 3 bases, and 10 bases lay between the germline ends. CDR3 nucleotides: TGTGCCAGCAGCCCGGGGAGGGACTATGGCTACACCTTC. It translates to CASSPGRDYGYTF.

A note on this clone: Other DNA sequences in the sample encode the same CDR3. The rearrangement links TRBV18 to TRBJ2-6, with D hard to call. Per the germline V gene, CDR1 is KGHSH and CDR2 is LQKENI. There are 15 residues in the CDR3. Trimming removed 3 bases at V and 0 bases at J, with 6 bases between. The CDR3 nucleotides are TGTGCCAGCTCACCGGAGAGCTCTGGGGCCAACGTCCTGACTTTC. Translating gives CASSPESSGANVLTF.

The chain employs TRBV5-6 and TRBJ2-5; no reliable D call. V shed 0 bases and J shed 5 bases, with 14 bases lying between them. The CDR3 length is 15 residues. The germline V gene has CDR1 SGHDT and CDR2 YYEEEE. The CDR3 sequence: CASSLAGRTSETQYF. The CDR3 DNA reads TGTGCCAGCAGCTTGGCTGGCAGAACCTCGGAGACCCAGTACTTC.

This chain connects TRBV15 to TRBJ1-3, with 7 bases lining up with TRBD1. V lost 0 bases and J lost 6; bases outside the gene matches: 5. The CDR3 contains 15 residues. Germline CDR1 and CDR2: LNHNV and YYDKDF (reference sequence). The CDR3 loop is CATSREQGKPNTIYF. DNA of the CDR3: TGTGCCACCAGCAGAGAACAGGGGAAGCCAAACACCATATATTTT.

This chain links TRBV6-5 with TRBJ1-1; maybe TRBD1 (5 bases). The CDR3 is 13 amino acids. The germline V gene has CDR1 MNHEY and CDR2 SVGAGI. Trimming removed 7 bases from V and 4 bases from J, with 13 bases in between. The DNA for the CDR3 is TGTGCCAGCAATACGGGGGGAATCACTGAAGCTTTCTTT. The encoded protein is CASNTGGITEAFF.